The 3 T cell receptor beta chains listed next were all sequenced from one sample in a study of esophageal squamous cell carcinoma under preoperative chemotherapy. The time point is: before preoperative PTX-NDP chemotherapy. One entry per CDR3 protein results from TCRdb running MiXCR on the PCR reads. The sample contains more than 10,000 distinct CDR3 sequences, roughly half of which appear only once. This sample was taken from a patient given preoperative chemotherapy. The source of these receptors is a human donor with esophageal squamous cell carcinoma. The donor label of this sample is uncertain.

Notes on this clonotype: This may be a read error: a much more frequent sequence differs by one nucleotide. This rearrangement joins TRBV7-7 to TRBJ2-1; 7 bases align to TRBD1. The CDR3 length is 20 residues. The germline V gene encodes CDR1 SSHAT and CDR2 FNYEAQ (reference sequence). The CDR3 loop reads CACSSTRDSTVGGSYNEQFF. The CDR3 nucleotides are TGTGCTTGCAGCTCGACCCGGGACAGTACCGTCGGCGGCTCCTACAATGAGCAGTTCTTC.

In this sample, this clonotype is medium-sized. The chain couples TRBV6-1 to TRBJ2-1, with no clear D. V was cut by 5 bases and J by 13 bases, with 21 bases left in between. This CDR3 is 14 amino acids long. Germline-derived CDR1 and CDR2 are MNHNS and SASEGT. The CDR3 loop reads CASSPTYSQETQFF. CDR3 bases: TGTGCCAGCAGTCCTACATATTCCCAAGAGACCCAGTTCTTC.

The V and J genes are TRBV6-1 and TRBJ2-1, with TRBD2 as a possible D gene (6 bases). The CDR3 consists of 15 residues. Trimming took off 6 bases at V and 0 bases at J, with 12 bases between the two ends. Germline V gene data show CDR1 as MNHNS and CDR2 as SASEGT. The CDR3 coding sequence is TGTGCCAGCAGGAAGGGACTCTCCTCCTACAATGAGCAGTTCTTC. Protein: CASRKGLSSYNEQFF.